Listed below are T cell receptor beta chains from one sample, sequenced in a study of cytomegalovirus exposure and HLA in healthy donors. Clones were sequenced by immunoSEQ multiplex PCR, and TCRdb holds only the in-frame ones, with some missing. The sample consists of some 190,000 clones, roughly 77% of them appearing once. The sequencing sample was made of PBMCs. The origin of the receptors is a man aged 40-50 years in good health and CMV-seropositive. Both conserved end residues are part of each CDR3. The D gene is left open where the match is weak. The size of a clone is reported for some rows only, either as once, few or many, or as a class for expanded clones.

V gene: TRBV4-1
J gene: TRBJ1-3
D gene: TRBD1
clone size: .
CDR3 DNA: TGCGCCAGCAGCCACGAAGGGACAGGCTCTGGAAACACCATATATTTT
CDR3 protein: CASSHEGTGSGNTIYF

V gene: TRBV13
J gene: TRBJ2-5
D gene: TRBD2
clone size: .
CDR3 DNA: TGTGCCAGCAGCTCACCGGGACTAGCGGGGCGGACCCAGTACTTC
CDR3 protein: CASSSPGLAGRTQYF

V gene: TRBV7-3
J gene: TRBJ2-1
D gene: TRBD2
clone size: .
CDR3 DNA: TGTGCCAGCAGCTTAAGACTAGCGGCGTACAATGAGCAGTTCTTC
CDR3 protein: CASSLRLAAYNEQFF

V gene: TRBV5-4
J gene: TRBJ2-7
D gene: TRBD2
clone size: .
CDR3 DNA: TGTGCCAGCAGCGACCTAGCGGGAGCTGGGTGGGAGCAGTACTTC
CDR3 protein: CASSDLAGAGWEQYF

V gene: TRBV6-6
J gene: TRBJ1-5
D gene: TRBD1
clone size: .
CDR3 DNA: TGTGCCAGCAGTTACCTGGGGACAGATCAGCCCCAGCATTTT
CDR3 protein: CASSYLGTDQPQHF

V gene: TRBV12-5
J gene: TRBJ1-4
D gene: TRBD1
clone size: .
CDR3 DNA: TGTGCTAGTGGCAGGGACAGGGGGATTTCAACTAATGAAAAACTGTTTTTT
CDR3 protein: CASGRDRGISTNEKLFF

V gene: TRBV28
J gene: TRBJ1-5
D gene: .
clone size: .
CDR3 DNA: TGTGCCAGCACCCCCGGACAGATTAATAGCAATCAGCCCCAGCATTTT
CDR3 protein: CASTPGQINSNQPQHF

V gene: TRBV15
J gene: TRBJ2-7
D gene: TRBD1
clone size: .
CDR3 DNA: TGTGCCACCAGCTCCTTAAACAGGGGGCGCGAGCAGTACTTC
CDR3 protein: CATSSLNRGREQYF

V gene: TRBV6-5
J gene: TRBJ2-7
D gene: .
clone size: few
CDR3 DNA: TGTGCCAGCGCCCGGGGGGCCGAGCAGTACTTC
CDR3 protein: CASARGAEQYF

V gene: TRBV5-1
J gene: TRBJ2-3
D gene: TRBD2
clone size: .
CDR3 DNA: TGCGCCAGCAGCTTGTCCGAACATAGCGGGACCACAGATACGCAGTATTTT
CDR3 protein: CASSLSEHSGTTDTQYF

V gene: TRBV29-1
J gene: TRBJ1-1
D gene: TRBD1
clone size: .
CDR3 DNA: TGCAGCGTCCACGGGACAGTAGACACTGAAGCTTTCTTT
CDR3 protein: CSVHGTVDTEAFF

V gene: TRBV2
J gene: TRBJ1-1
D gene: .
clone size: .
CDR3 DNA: TGTGCCAGCCTGCTACGGGGAAGTGACACTGAAGCTTTCTTT
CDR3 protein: CASLLRGSDTEAFF

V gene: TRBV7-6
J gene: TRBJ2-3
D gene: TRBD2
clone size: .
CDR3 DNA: TGTGCCAGCAGCTTGAAAGCGGGGACTAGCACAGATACGCAGTATTTT
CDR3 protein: CASSLKAGTSTDTQYF

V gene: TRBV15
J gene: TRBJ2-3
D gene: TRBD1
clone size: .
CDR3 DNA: TGTGCCACCAGCAGGCGGGCACAGGGGAACACAGATACGCAGTATTTT
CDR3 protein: CATSRRAQGNTDTQYF

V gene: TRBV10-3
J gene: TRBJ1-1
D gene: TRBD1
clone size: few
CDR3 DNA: TGTGCCATCAGGATGGACAGGGAGAACACTGAAGCTTTCTTT
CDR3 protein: CAIRMDRENTEAFF

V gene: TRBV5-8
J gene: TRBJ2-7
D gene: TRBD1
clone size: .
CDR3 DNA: TGTGCCAGCAGCTTGGGGACAGGAGGCTACGAGCAGTACTTC
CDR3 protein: CASSLGTGGYEQYF

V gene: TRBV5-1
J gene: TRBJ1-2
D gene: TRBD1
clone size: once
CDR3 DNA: TGCGCCAGCAGCCTGGTGGGGACAGGGAATGGCTACACCTTC
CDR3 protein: CASSLVGTGNGYTF

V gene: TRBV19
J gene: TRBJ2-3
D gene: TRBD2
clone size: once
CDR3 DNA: TGTGCCAGTAGTTCGGTAGCGGGAGGGTGGACAGATACGCAGTATTTT
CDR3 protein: CASSSVAGGWTDTQYF

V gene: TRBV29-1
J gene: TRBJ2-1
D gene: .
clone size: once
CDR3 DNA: TGCAAGGGTACTAGGAATCGGGATGAGCAGTTCTTC
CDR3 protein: CKGTRNRDEQFF

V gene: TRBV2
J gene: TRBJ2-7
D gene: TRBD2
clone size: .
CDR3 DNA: TGTGTCTCACGGAGCCTAGCGGGGAGAGGAGGTTACGAGCAGTACTTC
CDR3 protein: CVSRSLAGRGGYEQYF

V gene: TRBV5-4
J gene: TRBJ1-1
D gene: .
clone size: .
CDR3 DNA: TGTGCCAGCAGCTTGGACAGCAGGGGCACTGAAGCTTTCTTT
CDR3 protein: CASSLDSRGTEAFF

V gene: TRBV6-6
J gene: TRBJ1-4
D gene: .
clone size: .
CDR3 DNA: TGTGCCAGCACCGCACCAGGGTTGGGAGAAAAACTGTTTTTT
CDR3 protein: CASTAPGLGEKLFF

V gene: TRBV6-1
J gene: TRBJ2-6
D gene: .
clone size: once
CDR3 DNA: TGTGCCAGCAGTATTACAGGGACTGGGGCCAACGTCCTGACTTTC
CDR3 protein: CASSITGTGANVLTF

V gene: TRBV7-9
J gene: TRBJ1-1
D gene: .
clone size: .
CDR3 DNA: TGTGCCAGCAGCTATACAGAGTCCCCTGCTTTCTTT
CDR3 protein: CASSYTESPAFF